Below are 18 T cell receptor beta chains sequenced from a single sample in a study of shared clonotypes between healthy human individuals. Naive CD8 cells comprised CD45RO-negative, CCR7-positively selected cells, excluding terminally differentiated effector memory CD45RA+ cells. Generated by immunoSEQ multiplex PCR, the TCRdb table keeps only in-frame clones and is missing some. The sample lists hundreds of thousands of clones, 98% occurring once. The sample taken for sequencing was naive CD8+ T cells sorted from blood. Receptor source: a man aged 25-45 years in good health.

The chain employs TRBV27 and TRBJ2-3, with a tentative D call TRBD1 (6 bases). Germline values: CDR1 MNHEY, CDR2 SMNVEV (reference sequence). This CDR3 comprises 18 residues. V lost 1 base, J lost 2 bases, and 19 bases lay in between. This chain's CDR3 is CASSLLGHSIDYTDTQYF. DNA of the CDR3: TGTGCCAGCAGTTTATTGGGACACTCCATAGATTACACAGATACGCAGTATTTT.

This chain uses TRBV4-3 with TRBJ2-7; weak D call: TRBD1 (5 bases). The germline V and J ends were trimmed by 4 bases and 3 bases, with 22 bases remaining between them. The germline gives CDR1 LGHNA, CDR2 YSLEER. The CDR3 contains 17 residues. The CDR3 reads CASSLSDTGVNFYEQYF. The CDR3 DNA reads TGCGCCAGCAGCCTATCGGACACTGGGGTGAATTTCTACGAGCAGTACTTC.

The chain uses TRBV28 and TRBJ2-3; D possibly corresponds to TRBD2 (5 bases). In germline, CDR1 is MDHEN, CDR2 SYDVKM. The CDR3 totals 14 residues. The germline V and J ends were trimmed by 6 bases and 1 base, with 11 bases remaining between them. CDR3 amino acids: CASSARAGTDTQYF. The CDR3 region has the DNA TGTGCCAGCAGCGCCCGAGCGGGCACAGATACGCAGTATTTT.

The V call is TRBV11-2, the J call TRBJ2-3, with TRBD1 identical over 7 bases. Looked up from germline, CDR1 is SGHAT and CDR2 is FQNNGV. V was pared by 6 bases and J by 1 base, with 7 bases of the junction left unmatched. The CDR3 extends over 15 amino acids. CDR3: CASRGRQGGTDTQYF. As DNA, the CDR3 is TGTGCCAGCAGGGGGCGACAGGGAGGCACAGATACGCAGTATTTT. The full variable domain, in which reference TRBV11-2 and TRBJ2-3 provide the parts outside the CDR3, is EAGVAQSPRYKIIEKRQSVAFWCNPISGHATLYWYQQILGQGPKLLIQFQNNGVVDDSQLPKDRFSAERLKGVDSTLKIQPAKLEDSAVYLCASRGRQGGTDTQYFGPGTRLTVL.

This chain uses TRBV6-1 with TRBJ1-5, with 7 bases identical to TRBD1. This CDR3 spans 14 amino acids. The V gene end was trimmed by 7 bases and the J gene end by 5 bases; junction bases not matched to a gene: 8. Germline V gene data show CDR1 as MNHNS and CDR2 as SASEGT. Written as DNA, the CDR3 is TGTGCCAGCATCGGACAGGAGAAAGATCAGCCCCAGCATTTT. It yields the protein CASIGQEKDQPQHF.

The chain combines TRBV13 with TRBJ1-2, with 7 bases lining up with TRBD1. This CDR3 contains 16 residues. After removal of 4 bases from V and 3 bases from J, the junction contained 11 bases not matched to a gene. Germline V lookup: CDR1 PRHDT, CDR2 FYEKMQ (reference sequence). The CDR3 sequence is CASSSEQGQDDYGYTF. CDR3 coding DNA: TGTGCCAGCAGCTCGGAACAAGGACAGGACGACTATGGCTACACCTTC.

This clone is a singleton in its sample. V is TRBV7-9 and J is TRBJ2-1, with 13 bases that match TRBD2. Germline CDR1 and CDR2: SEHNR and FQNEAQ (reference sequence). Trimming removed 5 bases from V and 7 bases from J; junction bases left unmatched: 17. This CDR3 has 19 residues. For the CDR3, the DNA is TGTGCCAGCAGCCGGACCATAAGGACTAGCGGGAGTGGCAAGAATGAGCAGTTCTTC. It encodes CASSRTIRTSGSGKNEQFF.

V and J are TRBV30 and TRBJ1-1; 8 bases map to TRBD1. V shed 5 bases, J shed 4 bases, and the junction held 9 bases outside the gene matches. This CDR3 spans 14 amino acids. From germline, CDR1 is GTSNPN and CDR2 SVGIG (reference sequence). CDR3 sequence: CAWDPGQGSTEAFF. The DNA of the CDR3 is TGTGCCTGGGACCCTGGACAGGGTTCCACTGAAGCTTTCTTT.

The chain employs TRBV7-9 and TRBJ2-2, with 13 nucleotides matching TRBD2. J gave up 5 bases and V 5 bases, and 14 bases lay outside the gene matches. Germline loops: CDR1 SEHNR, CDR2 FQNEAQ (reference sequence). The CDR3 contains 19 residues. DNA for the CDR3: TGTGCCAGCAGCCCAGGCTACGGACTAGCGGGAGCGAGGACCGGGGAGCTGTTTTTT. Its translation: CASSPGYGLAGARTGELFF. The full variable domain, its missing parts supplied by reference TRBV7-9 and TRBJ2-2, is DTGVSQNPRHKITKRGQNVTFRCDPISEHNRLYWYRQTLGQGPEFLTYFQNEAQLEKSRLLSDRFSAERPKGSFSTLEIQRTEQGDSAMYLCASSPGYGLAGARTGELFFGEGSRLTVL.

The J gene is TRBJ2-1, the V gene TRBV27; D is possibly TRBD2 (6 bases). The V gene's germline CDR1 is MNHEY and CDR2 SMNVEV (reference sequence). CDR3 size: 18 residues. Trimming took 6 bases from V and 8 from J, leaving 29 bases between them. The CDR3 here is CASSPLSPRDSPIYEQFF. The CDR3 region has the DNA TGTGCCAGCAGCCCACTCTCGCCCCGGGACTCCCCCATCTATGAGCAGTTCTTC.

The rearrangement uses TRBV27 and TRBJ2-1; 8 bases agree with TRBD1. The CDR3 runs to 16 residues. Germline-derived CDR1 and CDR2 are MNHEY and SMNVEV (reference sequence). Germline trimming cut 2 bases from V and 6 bases from J; bases unmatched to any gene: 9. The CDR3 region is CASSLAGQGPINEQFF. The CDR3 DNA is TGTGCCAGCAGTTTAGCCGGACAGGGACCTATCAATGAGCAGTTCTTC.

In nucleotides, the CDR3 is TGCGCCAGCAGCCCCAACCGTTGGGGTGGCACCGGGGAGCTGTTTTTT. Translated: CASSPNRWGGTGELFF. The chain couples TRBV4-3 to TRBJ2-2; no reliable D call. This CDR3 contains 16 residues. CDR1 LGHNA and CDR2 YSLEER come from the germline V gene. Between the trimmed V and J ends, which lost 4 bases and 4 bases, there was a span of 16 bases.

The gene calls are TRBV10-3 and TRBJ2-7; D remains unclear. The CDR3 runs 12 residues. CDR1 ENHRY and CDR2 SYGVKD come from the germline V gene. V was pared by 3 bases and J by 6 bases, with 9 bases between. CDR3 DNA: TGTGCCATCAGTGACCCCGTTCGCGAGCAGTACTTC. Translating gives CAISDPVREQYF.

The rearrangement joins TRBV11-2 to TRBJ2-5; no clear D. This CDR3 contains 16 residues. V lost 5 bases and J 3 bases, leaving 19 bases between the germline ends. The germline V gene encodes CDR1 SGHAT and CDR2 FQNNGV. Here the CDR3 reads CASSQPWGIVEETQYF. For the CDR3, the DNA is TGTGCCAGCAGCCAACCTTGGGGTATCGTGGAAGAGACCCAGTACTTC.

The chain uses TRBV7-9 and TRBJ2-5; TRBD2 agrees at 7 bases. Germline V gene sequence: CDR1 SEHNR, CDR2 FQNEAQ (reference sequence). The V and J ends lost 5 bases and 1 base, in that order; junction bases with no gene match: 10. The CDR3 length is 16 residues. CDR3 DNA: TGTGCCAGCAGCCCCCTAGCCGGGACTATCCAAGAGACCCAGTACTTC. Encoded protein: CASSPLAGTIQETQYF.

V usage is TRBV10-3 and J usage is TRBJ2-7; D is perhaps TRBD2 (6 bases). The germline gives CDR1 ENHRY, CDR2 SYGVKD. V was shortened by 3 bases and J by 0 bases, with 15 bases between the two germline ends. There are 16 residues in the CDR3. Here the CDR3 DNA reads TGTGCCATCAGTGATTCGTCGGGACTCGACTCCTACGAGCAGTACTTC. It encodes CAISDSSGLDSYEQYF.

This chain joins TRBV29-1 and TRBJ2-3, with no clear D. The CDR3 has 10 residues. Per the germline V gene, CDR1 is SQVTM and CDR2 is ANQGSEA. Trimming removed 3 bases at V and 7 bases at J, with 5 bases between. CDR3 DNA sequence: TGCAGCGTTGATACCTATACGCAGTATTTT. Protein sequence: CSVDTYTQYF.

CDR3 coding DNA: TGTGCCAGCAGTCCCGGACTAGCGACCTACGAGCAGTACTTC. Protein sequence: CASSPGLATYEQYF. The V call is TRBV27, the J call TRBJ2-7; 9 bases align to TRBD2. In germline, CDR1 is MNHEY, CDR2 SMNVEV (reference sequence). V shed 5 bases and J 2 bases; nucleotides not matched to a gene: 4. The CDR3 has 14 residues.